These T cell receptor beta chains were read from a single sample in a study of control samples from healthy donors and cancer patients. Libraries were prepared by immunoSEQ multiplex PCR; TCRdb keeps only in-frame clonotypes and omits some of them. Among 120,000 or so clones, roughly 91% were seen once, and the ten largest hold approximately 1.7%. Specimen: PBMCs. Every receptor here comes from a man aged 45-65 years with head and neck cancer. The CDR3 runs from the conserved cysteine through the conserved F or W. The order of the fields is V gene, J gene, clone size, D gene, CDR3 protein, CDR3 DNA. The D gene is left open where the match is weak. Not every row has a clone size; where given, it reads once, few, many or a size class.

v_call: TRBV4-2
j_call: TRBJ1-1
clone_size: .
d_call: .
cdr3_aa: CASSQVAGQAAYEAFF
cdr3_nt: TGTGCCAGCAGCCAAGTCGCCGGGCAGGCGGCTTATGAAGCTTTCTTT

v_call: TRBV12-3/TRBV12-4
j_call: TRBJ1-4
clone_size: .
d_call: .
cdr3_aa: CASSQFQVEKLFF
cdr3_nt: TGTGCCAGCAGTCAATTTCAAGTCGAAAAACTGTTTTTT

v_call: TRBV19
j_call: TRBJ1-1
clone_size: .
d_call: .
cdr3_aa: CASSMTRNTEAFF
cdr3_nt: TGTGCCAGTAGTATGACAAGGAACACTGAAGCTTTCTTT

v_call: TRBV30
j_call: TRBJ1-1
clone_size: .
d_call: TRBD1
cdr3_aa: CAWGGQQGTEAFF
cdr3_nt: TGTGCCTGGGGGGGACAGCAAGGGACTGAAGCTTTCTTT

v_call: TRBV3-1/TRBV3-2
j_call: TRBJ1-3
clone_size: .
d_call: .
cdr3_aa: CASSQDRGRGNTIYF
cdr3_nt: TGTGCCAGCAGCCAAGATCGTGGCAGGGGCAACACCATATATTTT

v_call: TRBV6-6
j_call: TRBJ2-7
clone_size: .
d_call: .
cdr3_aa: CASSQQGYEQYF
cdr3_nt: TGTGCCAGCAGTCAGCAGGGGTACGAGCAGTACTTC

v_call: TRBV19
j_call: TRBJ1-2
clone_size: .
d_call: .
cdr3_aa: CASSIQNYGYTF
cdr3_nt: TGTGCCAGTAGTATTCAGAACTATGGCTACACCTTC

v_call: TRBV18
j_call: TRBJ1-1
clone_size: once
d_call: .
cdr3_aa: CASSLISGKNTEAFF
cdr3_nt: TGTGCCAGCTCACTGATCTCCGGGAAGAACACTGAAGCTTTCTTT

v_call: TRBV15
j_call: TRBJ2-4
clone_size: .
d_call: TRBD1
cdr3_aa: CATRTGQTFGKNIQYF
cdr3_nt: TGTGCCACCAGGACGGGACAGACCTTTGGCAAAAACATTCAGTACTTC

v_call: TRBV7-9
j_call: TRBJ2-3
clone_size: .
d_call: TRBD2
cdr3_aa: CASSLPGLATDTQYF
cdr3_nt: TGTGCCAGCAGCCTCCCAGGACTAGCCACAGATACGCAGTATTTT

v_call: TRBV3-1/TRBV3-2
j_call: TRBJ1-4
clone_size: .
d_call: .
cdr3_aa: CASSQVGWGEKLFF
cdr3_nt: TGTGCCAGCAGCCAAGTAGGGTGGGGAGAAAAACTGTTTTTT

v_call: TRBV6-6
j_call: TRBJ2-1
clone_size: .
d_call: .
cdr3_aa: CASSLASVSSYNEQFF
cdr3_nt: TGTGCCAGCAGCCTAGCATCGGTGAGCTCCTACAATGAGCAGTTCTTC

v_call: TRBV30
j_call: TRBJ2-3
clone_size: .
d_call: .
cdr3_aa: CAWSVGGLSGDTQYF
cdr3_nt: TGTGCCTGGAGTGTGGGGGGACTCAGTGGGGATACGCAGTATTTT

v_call: TRBV18
j_call: TRBJ2-7
clone_size: .
d_call: .
cdr3_aa: CASSPNRGGYEQYF
cdr3_nt: TGTGCCAGCTCACCAAATAGGGGAGGCTACGAGCAGTACTTC

v_call: TRBV5-1
j_call: TRBJ2-7
clone_size: .
d_call: .
cdr3_aa: CASSLPGPYEQYF
cdr3_nt: TGCGCCAGCAGCTTGCCCGGGCCCTACGAGCAGTACTTC

v_call: TRBV6-2/TRBV6-3
j_call: TRBJ2-7
clone_size: .
d_call: .
cdr3_aa: CASSYSRREQYF
cdr3_nt: TGTGCCAGCAGTTACTCTAGGAGGGAGCAGTACTTC

v_call: TRBV3-1/TRBV3-2
j_call: TRBJ2-2
clone_size: .
d_call: TRBD2
cdr3_aa: CASSPPRRGDTGELFF
cdr3_nt: TGTGCCAGCAGCCCGCCCAGGCGGGGGGACACCGGGGAGCTGTTTTTT

v_call: TRBV30
j_call: TRBJ2-3
clone_size: .
d_call: .
cdr3_aa: CAWSVGGSSDTQYF
cdr3_nt: TGTGCCTGGAGTGTAGGAGGGAGTTCAGATACGCAGTATTTT

v_call: TRBV6-5
j_call: TRBJ2-7
clone_size: .
d_call: .
cdr3_aa: CASSRPGSRYEQYF
cdr3_nt: TGTGCCAGCAGCCGCCCGGGTAGCCGGTACGAGCAGTACTTC

v_call: TRBV6-1
j_call: TRBJ2-7
clone_size: .
d_call: .
cdr3_aa: CASSDRARIPSYEQYF
cdr3_nt: TGTGCCAGCAGTGACAGAGCAAGGATCCCCTCCTACGAGCAGTACTTC

v_call: TRBV5-1
j_call: TRBJ2-7
clone_size: .
d_call: .
cdr3_aa: CASSFRDGSSYEQYF
cdr3_nt: TGCGCCAGCAGCTTCCGGGACGGGAGCTCCTACGAGCAGTACTTC

v_call: TRBV4-3
j_call: TRBJ2-2
clone_size: .
d_call: TRBD1
cdr3_aa: CASSPSKTGVNTGELFF
cdr3_nt: TGCGCCAGCAGCCCGTCAAAGACAGGGGTGAACACCGGGGAGCTGTTTTTT

v_call: TRBV29-1
j_call: TRBJ1-5
clone_size: .
d_call: TRBD1
cdr3_aa: CSVGQGMSNQPQHF
cdr3_nt: TGCAGCGTAGGACAGGGTATGAGCAATCAGCCCCAGCATTTT

v_call: TRBV6-2/TRBV6-3
j_call: TRBJ2-7
clone_size: .
d_call: .
cdr3_aa: CASSTNGAPYEQYF
cdr3_nt: TGTGCCAGCAGTACCAACGGGGCCCCCTACGAGCAGTACTTC

v_call: TRBV7-9
j_call: TRBJ2-7
clone_size: once
d_call: .
cdr3_aa: CASSQYSPTYEQYF
cdr3_nt: TGTGCCAGCAGCCAATACAGCCCTACCTACGAGCAGTACTTC

v_call: TRBV10-3
j_call: TRBJ1-6
clone_size: .
d_call: .
cdr3_aa: CAIRSGGIGSPLHF
cdr3_nt: TGTGCCATCAGGTCTGGAGGGATAGGTTCACCCCTCCACTTT

v_call: TRBV5-6
j_call: TRBJ1-2
clone_size: .
d_call: .
cdr3_aa: CASSLVGAGGYTF
cdr3_nt: TGTGCCAGCAGCTTGGTAGGGGCGGGTGGCTACACCTTC

v_call: TRBV11-2
j_call: TRBJ2-7
clone_size: .
d_call: TRBD2
cdr3_aa: CASSLEGGRGLFNF
cdr3_nt: TGTGCCAGCAGCTTAGAGGGGGGGAGGGGACTCTTTAACTTC

v_call: TRBV6-5
j_call: TRBJ1-4
clone_size: .
d_call: .
cdr3_aa: CASGANEKLFF
cdr3_nt: TGTGCCAGCGGAGCTAATGAAAAACTGTTTTTT

v_call: TRBV12-3/TRBV12-4
j_call: TRBJ2-1
clone_size: .
d_call: .
cdr3_aa: CASGVASLGEQFF
cdr3_nt: TGTGCCAGCGGGGTAGCGTCTCTGGGTGAGCAGTTCTTC

v_call: TRBV3-1/TRBV3-2
j_call: TRBJ1-2
clone_size: .
d_call: .
cdr3_aa: CATGEHGEGGYTF
cdr3_nt: TGTGCGACCGGGGAACATGGGGAGGGTGGCTACACCTTC

v_call: TRBV28
j_call: TRBJ2-2
clone_size: .
d_call: .
cdr3_aa: CACSLPSGDPDTGELFF
cdr3_nt: TGTGCCTGCAGTTTACCTTCTGGGGACCCCGACACCGGGGAGCTGTTTTTT

v_call: TRBV7-9
j_call: TRBJ1-4
clone_size: .
d_call: .
cdr3_aa: CASSSPTNEKLFF
cdr3_nt: TGTGCCAGCAGCTCCCCAACTAATGAAAAACTGTTTTTT

v_call: TRBV7-2
j_call: TRBJ2-3
clone_size: .
d_call: .
cdr3_aa: CASRRVGTPTDTQYF
cdr3_nt: TGTGCCAGCAGACGAGTCGGGACACCCACAGATACGCAGTATTTT

v_call: TRBV5-8
j_call: TRBJ2-5
clone_size: few
d_call: TRBD1
cdr3_aa: CASTQPDRLIKTQYF
cdr3_nt: TGTGCCAGCACCCAGCCGGACAGGTTAATAAAGACCCAGTACTTC

v_call: TRBV3-1/TRBV3-2
j_call: TRBJ1-6
clone_size: .
d_call: .
cdr3_aa: CASSRRLSPLHF
cdr3_nt: TGTGCCAGCAGCCGCCGACTATCACCCCTCCACTTT

v_call: TRBV7-2
j_call: TRBJ2-1
clone_size: .
d_call: TRBD2
cdr3_aa: CASTSGASGSYNEQFF
cdr3_nt: TGTGCCAGCACCTCCGGGGCTAGCGGTTCCTACAATGAGCAGTTCTTC

v_call: TRBV7-3
j_call: TRBJ2-1
clone_size: .
d_call: TRBD2
cdr3_aa: CASSLTGTSSYNEQFF
cdr3_nt: TGTGCCAGCAGCTTAACCGGGACTAGCTCCTACAATGAGCAGTTCTTC

v_call: TRBV7-2
j_call: TRBJ2-2
clone_size: once
d_call: .
cdr3_aa: CASSLGPYRDGNTGELFF
cdr3_nt: TGTGCCAGCAGCTTAGGGCCCTACCGGGACGGAAACACCGGGGAGCTGTTTTTT

v_call: TRBV19
j_call: TRBJ2-7
clone_size: .
d_call: TRBD1
cdr3_aa: CASSIHSGGYEQYF
cdr3_nt: TGTGCCAGTAGTATCCATTCAGGGGGCTACGAGCAGTACTTC

v_call: TRBV25-1
j_call: TRBJ1-3
clone_size: few
d_call: TRBD1
cdr3_aa: CASSEYGTGIRNTIYF
cdr3_nt: TGTGCCAGCAGTGAATATGGGACAGGGATTAGAAACACCATATATTTT

v_call: TRBV3-1/TRBV3-2
j_call: TRBJ2-3
clone_size: .
d_call: TRBD1
cdr3_aa: CASSPATDRGLRTDTQYF
cdr3_nt: TGTGCCAGCAGCCCGGCTACCGACAGGGGGCTACGCACAGATACGCAGTATTTT

v_call: TRBV6-2/TRBV6-3
j_call: TRBJ2-7
clone_size: .
d_call: .
cdr3_aa: CASSPPTGPAEQYF
cdr3_nt: TGTGCCAGCAGCCCGCCGACAGGTCCGGCCGAGCAGTACTTC

v_call: TRBV27
j_call: TRBJ2-6
clone_size: .
d_call: TRBD1
cdr3_aa: CASSRQGVLSGANVLTF
cdr3_nt: TGTGCCAGCAGCCGACAGGGGGTCCTCTCTGGGGCCAACGTCCTGACTTTC

v_call: TRBV19
j_call: TRBJ1-2
clone_size: .
d_call: TRBD1
cdr3_aa: CASSPATGILPGYTF
cdr3_nt: TGTGCCAGTAGTCCAGCGACAGGGATCCTTCCTGGCTACACCTTC

v_call: TRBV5-5
j_call: TRBJ1-1
clone_size: .
d_call: .
cdr3_aa: CASSPWGTEAFF
cdr3_nt: TGTGCCAGCAGCCCTTGGGGCACTGAAGCTTTCTTT

v_call: TRBV6-5
j_call: TRBJ2-7
clone_size: .
d_call: TRBD2
cdr3_aa: CASRDLTSGSYEQYF
cdr3_nt: TGTGCCAGCAGAGATCTGACTAGCGGCTCCTACGAGCAGTACTTC

v_call: TRBV25-1
j_call: TRBJ1-1
clone_size: .
d_call: .
cdr3_aa: CASSELYSGEAFF
cdr3_nt: TGTGCCAGCAGTGAATTGTACAGCGGGGAAGCTTTCTTT

v_call: TRBV19
j_call: TRBJ1-1
clone_size: .
d_call: TRBD1
cdr3_aa: CASKPQGNMNTEAFF
cdr3_nt: TGTGCCTCTAAACCACAGGGGAACATGAACACTGAAGCTTTCTTT

v_call: TRBV7-5
j_call: TRBJ1-6
clone_size: .
d_call: .
cdr3_aa: CVRSLRRHF
cdr3_nt: TGTGTCAGAAGCCTGAGGCGGCACTTT

v_call: TRBV19
j_call: TRBJ2-2
clone_size: .
d_call: TRBD1
cdr3_aa: CASSTRQGRGELFF
cdr3_nt: TGTGCCAGTAGTACTCGACAGGGTCGTGGGGAGCTGTTTTTT

v_call: TRBV30
j_call: TRBJ2-7
clone_size: .
d_call: .
cdr3_aa: CAWSGARGLGSEQYF
cdr3_nt: TGTGCCTGGAGTGGGGCAAGGGGCTTAGGTAGCGAGCAGTACTTC

v_call: TRBV5-1
j_call: TRBJ1-1
clone_size: .
d_call: .
cdr3_aa: CASRSQTANTEAFF
cdr3_nt: TGCGCCAGTCGGTCCCAGACAGCGAACACTGAAGCTTTCTTT

v_call: TRBV30
j_call: TRBJ2-2
clone_size: .
d_call: .
cdr3_aa: CAWSGEAGANTGELFF
cdr3_nt: TGTGCCTGGAGTGGAGAGGCAGGAGCGAACACCGGGGAGCTGTTTTTT

v_call: TRBV5-1
j_call: TRBJ2-2
clone_size: few
d_call: .
cdr3_aa: CASSLVRTNTGELFF
cdr3_nt: TGCGCCAGCAGCTTGGTGCGGACGAACACCGGGGAGCTGTTTTTT

v_call: TRBV19
j_call: TRBJ2-1
clone_size: .
d_call: TRBD1
cdr3_aa: CASRGLSGTGPFF
cdr3_nt: TGTGCCAGTAGAGGATTATCCGGGACAGGGCCGTTCTTC

v_call: TRBV6-2/TRBV6-3
j_call: TRBJ2-5
clone_size: .
d_call: TRBD1
cdr3_aa: CASTPGRGRLETQYF
cdr3_nt: TGTGCCAGCACCCCGGGCAGGGGGCGTTTGGAGACCCAGTACTTC

v_call: TRBV12-3/TRBV12-4
j_call: TRBJ1-2
clone_size: .
d_call: .
cdr3_aa: CASSLRPGSGYTF
cdr3_nt: TGTGCCAGCAGCCTCCGGCCCGGGAGTGGCTACACCTTC

v_call: TRBV11-3
j_call: TRBJ2-1
clone_size: .
d_call: .
cdr3_aa: CASSSSRGRYNEQFF
cdr3_nt: TGTGCCAGCAGCTCCTCCAGGGGAAGGTACAATGAGCAGTTCTTC